The clone carrying this TCR beta chain has more than one count but fewer than ten. Its antigen is unidentified. A much larger clone lies one base from this, so it may be a read error. The TCR beta CDR3 regions underwent amplification using RNA transcripts as the source. During a first-round RT-PCR of the TCR CDR3, the HTBI primer set was used. TCRdb reanalysed the multiplex PCR reads using MiXCR and keeps one entry per CDR3 protein. The top ten clones hold about 3.8% of a sample with approximately 600,000 distinct CDR3 sequences, around 16% of them seen once. The data derive from a study of T cells in Graves' hyperthyroidism and ophthalmopathy. Findings and caveats of the study: Blood also carried most thyroid clonotypes expanded above 0.001. Researchers report that a 13 V-J model separated ophthalmopathy from stable hyperthyroidism.

This CDR3 has 15 residues. V lost 1 base and J lost 4; bases outside the gene matches: 5. CDR1 and CDR2 (germline): SGHDT, YYEEEE. V and J are TRBV5-6 and TRBJ2-1, with 7 bases that match TRBD2. This clonotype was sampled from a woman aged 30 to 39 with Graves' hyperthyroidism. Sequencing was done on a sample of blood. The CDR3 is CASSLRASGYNEQFF. CDR3 in DNA: TGTGCCAGCAGCTTGAGGGCTAGCGGTTACAATGAGCAGTTCTTC.